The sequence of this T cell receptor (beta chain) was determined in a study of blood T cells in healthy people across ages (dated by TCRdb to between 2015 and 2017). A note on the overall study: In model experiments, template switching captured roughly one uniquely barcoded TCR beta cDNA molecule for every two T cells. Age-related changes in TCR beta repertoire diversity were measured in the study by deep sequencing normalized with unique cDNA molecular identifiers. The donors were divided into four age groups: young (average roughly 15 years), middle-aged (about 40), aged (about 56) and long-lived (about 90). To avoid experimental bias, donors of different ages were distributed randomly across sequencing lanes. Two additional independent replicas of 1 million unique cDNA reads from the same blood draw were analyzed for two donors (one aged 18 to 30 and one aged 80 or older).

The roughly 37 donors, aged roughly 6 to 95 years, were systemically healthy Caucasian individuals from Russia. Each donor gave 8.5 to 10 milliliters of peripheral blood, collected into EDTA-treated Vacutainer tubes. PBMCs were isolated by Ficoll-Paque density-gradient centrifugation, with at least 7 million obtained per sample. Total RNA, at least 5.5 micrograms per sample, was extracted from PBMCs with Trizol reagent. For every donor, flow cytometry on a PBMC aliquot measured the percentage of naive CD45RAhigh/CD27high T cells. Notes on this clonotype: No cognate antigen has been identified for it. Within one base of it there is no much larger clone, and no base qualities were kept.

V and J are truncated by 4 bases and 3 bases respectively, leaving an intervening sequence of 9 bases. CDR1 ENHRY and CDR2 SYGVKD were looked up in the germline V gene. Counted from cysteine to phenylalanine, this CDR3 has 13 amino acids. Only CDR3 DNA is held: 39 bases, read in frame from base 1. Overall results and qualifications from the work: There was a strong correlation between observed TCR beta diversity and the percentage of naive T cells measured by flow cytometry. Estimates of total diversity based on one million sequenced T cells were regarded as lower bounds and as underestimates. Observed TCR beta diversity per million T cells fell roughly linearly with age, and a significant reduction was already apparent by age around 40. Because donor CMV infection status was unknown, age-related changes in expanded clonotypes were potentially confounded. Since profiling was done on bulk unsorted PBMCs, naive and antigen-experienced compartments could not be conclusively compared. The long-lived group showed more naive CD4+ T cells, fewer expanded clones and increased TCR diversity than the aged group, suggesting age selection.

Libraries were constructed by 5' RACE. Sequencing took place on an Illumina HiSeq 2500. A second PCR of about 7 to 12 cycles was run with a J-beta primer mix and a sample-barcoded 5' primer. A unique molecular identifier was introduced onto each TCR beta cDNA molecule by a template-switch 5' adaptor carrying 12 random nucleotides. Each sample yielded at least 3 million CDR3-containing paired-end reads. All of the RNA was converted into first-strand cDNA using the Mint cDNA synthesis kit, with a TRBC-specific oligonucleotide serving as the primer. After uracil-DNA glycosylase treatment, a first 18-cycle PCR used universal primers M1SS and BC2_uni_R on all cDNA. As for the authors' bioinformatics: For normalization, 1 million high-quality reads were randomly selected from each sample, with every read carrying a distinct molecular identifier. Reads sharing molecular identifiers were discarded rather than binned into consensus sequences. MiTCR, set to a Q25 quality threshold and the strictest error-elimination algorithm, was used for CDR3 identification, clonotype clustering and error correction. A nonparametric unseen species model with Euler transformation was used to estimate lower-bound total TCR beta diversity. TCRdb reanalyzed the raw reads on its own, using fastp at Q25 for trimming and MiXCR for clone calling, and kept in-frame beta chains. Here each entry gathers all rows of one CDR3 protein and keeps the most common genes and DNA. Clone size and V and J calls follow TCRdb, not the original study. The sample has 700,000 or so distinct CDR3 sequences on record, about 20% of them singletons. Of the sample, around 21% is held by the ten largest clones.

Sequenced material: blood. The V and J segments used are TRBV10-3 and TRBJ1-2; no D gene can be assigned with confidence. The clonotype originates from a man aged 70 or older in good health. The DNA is TGTGCCATCAGTGGAGGCGGGGACTATGGCTACACCTTC. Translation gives CAISGGGDYGYTF.